This T cell receptor (beta chain) came from a study of cytomegalovirus exposure and HLA in healthy donors. Primers for the PCR totalled 60 Vbeta and 13 Jbeta. Assay used: immunoSEQ multiplex PCR; TCRdb lists only in-frame clones, some missing. The sample has tens of thousands of clones; 81% are singletons. Sequencing used PBMCs. This clonotype originated in a woman in her 30s in good health and CMV-seronegative.

CDR3 DNA sequence: TGTGCCTGGGGTCTCAGTTCAGAGACCCAGTACTTC. This sequence encodes CAWGLSSETQYF. V and J are TRBV30 and TRBJ2-5; no clear D. The CDR3 runs to 12 residues. Trimming left V 5 bases short and J 4 bases short, with 11 bases between. Germline CDR1 and CDR2: GTSNPN and SVGIG (reference sequence).